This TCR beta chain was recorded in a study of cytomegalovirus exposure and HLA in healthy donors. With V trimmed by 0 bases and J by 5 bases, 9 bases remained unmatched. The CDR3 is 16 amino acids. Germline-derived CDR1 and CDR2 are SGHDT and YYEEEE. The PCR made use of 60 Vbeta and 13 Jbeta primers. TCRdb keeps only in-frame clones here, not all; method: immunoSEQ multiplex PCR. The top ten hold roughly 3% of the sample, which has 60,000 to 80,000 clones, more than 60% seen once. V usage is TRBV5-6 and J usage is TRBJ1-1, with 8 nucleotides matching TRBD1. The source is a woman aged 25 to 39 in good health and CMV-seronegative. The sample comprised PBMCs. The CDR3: CASSLVERTGNTEAFF. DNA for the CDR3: TGTGCCAGCAGCTTGGTAGAGAGGACAGGGAATACTGAAGCTTTCTTT. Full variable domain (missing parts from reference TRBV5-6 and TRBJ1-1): DAGVTQSPTHLIKTRGQQVTLRCSPKSGHDTVSWYQQALGQGPQFIFQYYEEEERQRGNFPDRFSGHQFPNYSSELNVNALLLGDSALYLCASSLVERTGNTEAFFGQGTRLTVV.